Presented here are 8 T cell receptor beta chains from one specimen sequenced in a study of blood T cell repertoires in COVID-19. TCRdb keeps only in-frame clones here, not all; method: immunoSEQ multiplex PCR. This sample carries almost 300,000 clones, around nine tenths of them seen once, and the ten largest clones take around 1.4%. The sequencing sample was made of peripheral blood. These receptors originate from a man in his 70s with acute or convalescent COVID-19.

The V gene is TRBV7-3, the J gene TRBJ2-1, with D tentatively TRBD1 (5 bases). The CDR3 loop spans 14 amino acids. Germline CDR1 is SGHTA and CDR2 is FQGTGA. V lost 1 base and J lost 5, with 9 bases in between. CDR3 nucleotide sequence: TGTGCCAGCAGCTTAAACGGCAGGGACAATGAGCAGTTCTTC. Its translation: CASSLNGRDNEQFF.

The genes are TRBV5-8 and TRBJ2-3; D not certain. The CDR3 runs to 13 residues. Trimming took off 0 bases at V and 5 bases at J, with 7 bases between the two ends. Germline V CDR1 and CDR2: SGHTS, YDEGEE. The CDR3: CASSLGLGDTQYF. CDR3 coding DNA: TGTGCCAGCAGCTTGGGACTGGGAGATACGCAGTATTTT.

This clone was seen a single time. The same CDR3 can be traced to other DNA sequences in this sample. V and J are TRBV5-1 and TRBJ2-2, with 8 bases matching TRBD2. V was clipped by 2 bases and J by 2 bases; unmatched bases: 2. The CDR3 runs to 15 residues. CDR1 and CDR2 from the germline V gene are SGHRS and YFSETQ. The CDR3 reads CASSFTSGNTGELFF. CDR3 DNA sequence: TGCGCCAGCAGCTTTACTAGCGGAAACACCGGGGAGCTGTTTTTT.

This rearrangement joins TRBV7-2 to TRBJ2-3, with 8 nucleotides matching TRBD2. Germline trimming cut 0 bases from V and 1 base from J; bases unmatched to any gene: 0. The CDR3 contains 15 residues. Per germline, CDR1 SGHTA and CDR2 FQGNSA. The CDR3 coding sequence is TGTGCCAGCAGCTTAGCGCGGGGGGGCACAGATACGCAGTATTTT. It translates to CASSLARGGTDTQYF.

This sequence joins TRBV29-1 and TRBJ2-1, with D perhaps TRBD2 (6 bases). CDR3 length: 13 amino acids. CDR1 is SQVTM and CDR2 is ANQGSEA in the germline V gene. V lost 4 bases to trimming and J lost 8 bases, with 15 bases between them. In DNA, the CDR3 is TGCAGCGTTGGGGGGGTTACTTTGGATGAGCAGTTCTTC. Amino acids: CSVGGVTLDEQFF.

The CDR3, as DNA: TGTGCCAGCTCTCCCAGGGGTGCTGACGGCTACACCTTC. Translating gives CASSPRGADGYTF. The chain couples TRBV18 to TRBJ1-2; perhaps TRBD1 as D (6 bases). The CDR3 contains 13 residues. Germline V gene lookup returns CDR1 KGHSH and CDR2 LQKENI. The V gene lost 6 bases and the J gene lost 8 bases, with 16 bases spanning the gap.

The gene calls are TRBV7-2 and TRBJ2-1; TRBD2 aligns across 15 bases. The CDR3 is 17 amino acids. The J segment lost 5 bases and the V segment lost 5 bases, leaving 7 bases of the junction unmatched. Germline loops: CDR1 SGHTA, CDR2 FQGNSA. This CDR3 reads CASSPPGLAGGHNEQFF. CDR3 DNA sequence: TGTGCCAGCAGCCCACCGGGACTAGCGGGGGGACACAATGAGCAGTTCTTC.

The V gene is TRBV6-5, the J gene TRBJ1-3; TRBD1 is a possible D gene (6 bases). The CDR3 spans 15 residues. V lost 6 bases, J lost 0 bases, and 12 bases lay in between. Germline CDR1 reads MNHEY; CDR2 reads SVGAGI. CDR3 in amino acids: CASSIRGSSGNTIYF. The DNA for the CDR3 is TGTGCCAGCAGCATCAGGGGATCCTCTGGAAACACCATATATTTT.